These 14 T cell receptor beta chains share one sample of origin, sequenced in a study of identical twins. TCRdb reanalysed the 5' RACE reads using MiXCR and keeps one entry per CDR3 protein. This table holds more than 200,000 distinct CDR3 sequences, roughly an eighth found once. What was sequenced was memory (CD45RO+) T cells sorted from blood. Receptors originate from a woman aged 18-29 years in good health.

This clonotype has only one observation. This chain joins TRBV2 and TRBJ2-7, with D possibly matching TRBD2 (6 bases). The germline V gene has CDR1 SNHLY and CDR2 FYNNEI. The CDR3 is 14 amino acids. V was cut by 8 bases and J by 1 base, with 15 bases left in between. Here the CDR3 reads CASRGTLPSYEQYF. Written as DNA, the CDR3 is TGTGCCAGCCGCGGGACCCTGCCTTCCTACGAGCAGTACTTC.

This clonotype appeared a few times. The chain carries TRBV5-1 and TRBJ1-1; a weak D match, TRBD1 (6 bases). Germline CDR1 reads SGHRS; CDR2 reads YFSETQ. Trimming left V 3 bases short and J 6 bases short, with 15 bases between. This CDR3 comprises 14 residues. CDR3 nucleotide sequence: TGCGCCAGCAGCTGGGACGGTAGGGGGTCTGAAGCTTTCTTT. Its translation is CASSWDGRGSEAFF.

This clonotype was detected a few times. The chain recombines TRBV7-9 with TRBJ1-1; the D gene is possibly TRBD1 (6 bases). Trimming stripped 6 bases from V and 6 bases from J, with 20 bases between. The CDR3 has 15 residues. Per germline, CDR1 SEHNR and CDR2 FQNEAQ (reference sequence). The CDR3 DNA reads TGTGCCAGCAGTTACGGGACATCGGGCGTCGCTGAAGCTTTCTTT. This sequence encodes CASSYGTSGVAEAFF.

The CDR3 protein is CARSLKASGNTGELFF. CDR3 DNA sequence: TGTGCCAGGTCGCTTAAAGCTAGCGGGAACACCGGGGAGCTGTTTTTT. The chain has TRBV7-9 and TRBJ2-2; 7 nucleotides match TRBD2. This CDR3 is built from 16 residues. The germline CDR1 and CDR2 sequences are SEHNR and FQNEAQ (reference sequence). V lost 9 bases and J lost 1; bases outside the gene matches: 11.

The sample holds many counts of this clonotype. The chain uses TRBV5-1 and TRBJ2-7; TRBD2 matches at 11 bases. Germline values: CDR1 SGHRS, CDR2 YFSETQ. J lost 2 bases, V lost 0 bases, and 1 base had no gene match. The CDR3 runs 15 residues. In DNA form, the CDR3 reads TGCGCCAGCAGCTTGGGACTAGCGGGGCCCTACGAGCAGTACTTC. Translating gives CASSLGLAGPYEQYF.

The chain recombines TRBV6-1 with TRBJ1-1, with 11 bases lining up with TRBD1. CDR3 size: 19 residues. The V and J ends lost 4 bases and 0 bases, in that order; junction bases with no gene match: 13. From germline, CDR1 is MNHNS and CDR2 SASEGT. The CDR3 here is CASSARHRDRGRMNTEAFF. CDR3 nucleotides: TGTGCCAGCAGTGCTAGGCACCGGGACAGGGGGAGGATGAACACTGAAGCTTTCTTT.

Many counts were recorded for this clonotype. The chain has TRBV6-1 and TRBJ2-5, with TRBD2 identical over 9 bases. The germline gives CDR1 MNHNS, CDR2 SASEGT. This CDR3 has 17 amino acids. V gave up 1 base and J gave up 4 bases; unmatched junction bases: 10. The CDR3 spells CASSEVVAGVGRETQYF. CDR3 coding DNA: TGTGCCAGCAGTGAAGTTGTAGCGGGAGTTGGTAGAGAGACCCAGTACTTC.

The V and J genes are TRBV20-1 and TRBJ2-5; TRBD2 agrees at 7 bases. The trim removed 0 bases at V and 5 bases at J, leaving 6 bases unmatched. CDR3 length: 14 residues. The germline V gene encodes CDR1 DFQATT and CDR2 SNEGSKA (reference sequence). As DNA, the CDR3 is TGCAGTGCTAGAGATGGCAGGCGGGGGGAGACCCAGTACTTC. This sequence encodes CSARDGRRGETQYF.

The chain combines TRBV11-2 with TRBJ2-5; 9 bases align to TRBD1. This CDR3 region has 16 residues. V dropped 5 bases and J dropped 2; count of bases not matched to a gene: 9. Germline V CDR1 and CDR2: SGHAT, FQNNGV. This CDR3 reads CASSPRTGEYQETQYF. In nucleotides, the CDR3 is TGTGCCAGCAGCCCAAGGACAGGGGAGTATCAAGAGACCCAGTACTTC.

The chain links TRBV29-1 to TRBJ2-7; D is ambiguous. The V and J ends lost 5 bases and 0 bases respectively, with 11 bases between them. CDR1 and CDR2 from the germline V gene are SQVTM and ANQGSEA. This CDR3 region has 13 residues. The CDR3 is CSVFAFSSYEQYF. As DNA, the CDR3 is TGCAGCGTTTTCGCGTTTAGCTCCTACGAGCAGTACTTC.

The genes are TRBV7-9 and TRBJ2-3, with a weak D call TRBD1 (5 bases). The CDR3 runs to 15 residues. CDR1 and CDR2 from the germline V gene are SEHNR and FQNEAQ (reference sequence). The V end was cut by 8 bases, the J end by 4 bases, with 19 bases between. The CDR3 bases are TGTGCCAGCCCACTTAAAGGGGCCGGGTCAGATACGCAGTATTTT. This translates into CASPLKGAGSDTQYF.

The chain couples TRBV20-1 to TRBJ2-2, with D maybe TRBD2 (5 bases). Germline V CDR1 and CDR2: DFQATT, SNEGSKA (reference sequence). The CDR3 contains 19 residues. The V end was cut by 0 bases, the J end by 3 bases, with 23 bases between. CDR3 protein: CSARDLGSGSAWDTGELFF. The CDR3 DNA is TGCAGTGCTAGAGATTTGGGGTCGGGGTCAGCTTGGGACACCGGGGAGCTGTTTTTT.

This clonotype was seen many times. The rearrangement uses TRBV12-3 or TRBV12-4 and TRBJ2-5, with TRBD2 matching 10 bases. The ends lost 5 bases at V and 4 bases at J; junction bases unmatched: 4. This CDR3 comprises 14 residues. In nucleotides, the CDR3 is TGTGCCAGCAGTCCCCCTAGCGGGAGAGAGACCCAGTACTTC. This translates into CASSPPSGRETQYF.

In its sample, this clonotype was seen many times. The gene calls are TRBV5-1 and TRBJ1-4; D not resolved. V lost 4 bases and J 8 bases, leaving 15 bases between the germline ends. The CDR3 has 14 amino acids. The V gene's germline CDR1 is SGHRS and CDR2 YFSETQ. CDR3 nucleotides: TGCGCCAGCAGCCCCGGGCAGCCTTTGGAAAAACTGTTTTTT. Translation: CASSPGQPLEKLFF. Together with reference TRBV5-1 and TRBJ1-4, the CDR3 gives the full variable domain: KAGVTQTPRYLIKTRGQQVTLSCSPISGHRSVSWYQQTPGQGLQFLFEYFSETQRNKGNFPGRFSGRQFSNSRSEMNVSTLELGDSALYLCASSPGQPLEKLFFGSGTQLSVL.